These 20 T cell receptor beta chains originate from one sample sequenced in a study of T cell responses to AZD1222 COVID-19 vaccine. Repertoires were generated with immunoSEQ multiplex PCR, while TCRdb's copy carries only in-frame clones and drops some. Of approximately 110,000 clones in the sample, more than 80% were seen once. The source was peripheral blood, collected 28 days after the second AZD1222 dose. These receptors all come from an adult who received the AZD1222 COVID-19 vaccine.

This clone came up once. The genes are TRBV5-8 and TRBJ2-1, with D unclear. Germline V gene sequence: CDR1 SGHTS, CDR2 YDEGEE. CDR3 length: 14 residues. V gave up 5 bases and J gave up 0 bases, with 9 bases separating them. The CDR3 sequence: CASSREHSYNEQFF. The CDR3 DNA sequence: TGTGCCAGCAGTCGAGAGCACTCCTACAATGAGCAGTTCTTC.

V gene TRBV2 combines with J gene TRBJ2-1, with 11 bases fitting TRBD2. The CDR3 sequence is 16 residues long. Germline CDR1 reads SNHLY; CDR2 reads FYNNEI. V was pared by 4 bases and J by 4 bases, with 6 bases of the junction left unmatched. The CDR3 nucleotides are TGTGCCAGCAGTGCCGCTAGCGGGGGGCAATACAATGAGCAGTTCTTC. The encoded protein is CASSAASGGQYNEQFF.

The rearrangement uses TRBV15 and TRBJ2-2; D unclear. The CDR3 is 15 amino acids. The ends were cut back, 0 bases at V and 1 base at J, with 6 bases in the middle. Germline loops: CDR1 LNHNV, CDR2 YYDKDF (reference sequence). CDR3 sequence (DNA): TGTGCCACCAGCAGAGATGCGCTGAACACCGGGGAGCTGTTTTTT. It encodes CATSRDALNTGELFF.

About this clone itself: Relative to the germline gene, one junction end is altered; a read error may explain this. The CDR3 loop is CASTIQRDRGSNQPQHF. The CDR3, as DNA: TGTGCCAGTACTATACAGCGGGACAGGGGGAGCAATCAGCCCCAGCATTTT. The rearrangement uses TRBV19 and TRBJ1-5, with TRBD1 matching 11 bases. Germline V gene lookup returns CDR1 LNHDA and CDR2 SQIVND (reference sequence). This CDR3 comprises 17 residues.

This chain links TRBV7-9 with TRBJ1-4; TRBD1 agrees at 9 bases. The CDR3 is made up of 16 amino acids. Germline-derived CDR1 and CDR2 are SEHNR and FQNEAQ (reference sequence). The V gene end was trimmed by 5 bases and the J gene end by 8 bases; junction bases not matched to a gene: 12. Here the CDR3 reads CASSRLGGQGYEKLFF. CDR3 bases: TGTGCCAGCAGCCGCCTGGGGGGACAGGGATACGAAAAACTGTTTTTT.

The chain combines TRBV6-4 with TRBJ2-1; D uncertain. Trimming pared 7 bases from V and 2 bases from J, leaving 12 bases between. The germline V gene has CDR1 MRHNA and CDR2 SNTAGT. CDR3 size: 14 residues. The CDR3 nucleotides are TGTGCCAGCAAACCCCCCTTGGCCTACAATGAGCAGTTCTTC. Amino acid sequence: CASKPPLAYNEQFF.

This rearrangement joins TRBV3-1 (or the pseudogene TRBV3-2) to TRBJ2-5; 10 bases align to TRBD2. The CDR3 covers 17 residues. Trimming took 0 bases from V and 6 from J; bases not matched to a gene: 10. CDR1 is LGHDT, CDR2 YNNKEL, per germline (reference sequence). The CDR3 DNA reads as TGTGCCAGCAGCCAAGATTGGAGCGGGGGGGCCGGGAAGACCCAGTACTTC. As protein: CASSQDWSGGAGKTQYF.

The count of this clone is one. The chain has TRBV6-2 or TRBV6-3 and TRBJ2-2; D gene unclear. The germline V gene encodes CDR1 MNHEY and CDR2 SVGEGT. The CDR3 covers 14 residues. V was trimmed by 4 bases and J by 4 bases, leaving 10 bases between them. CDR3 in DNA: TGTGCCAGCAGTTTCGCAGGAATCACCGGGGAGCTGTTTTTT. Translating gives CASSFAGITGELFF.

This clone was seen once. This rearrangement joins TRBV7-2 to TRBJ1-2; perhaps TRBD1 as D (6 bases). The CDR3 contains 12 residues. The V gene lost 4 bases and the J gene lost 5 bases, with 8 bases spanning the gap. Germline CDR1 and CDR2: SGHTA and FQGNSA. The CDR3 sequence is CASSWTDYGYTF. Written as DNA, the CDR3 is TGTGCCAGCAGCTGGACAGATTATGGCTACACCTTC.

The gene calls are TRBV24-1 and TRBJ2-2, with 10 nucleotides matching TRBD2. The CDR3 is 16 residues long. CDR1 is KGHDR, CDR2 SFDVKD, per germline. V dropped 2 bases and J dropped 4; count of bases not matched to a gene: 3. This CDR3 is CATSDWTSGTTGELFF. The CDR3, as DNA: TGTGCCACCAGTGATTGGACTAGCGGTACCACCGGGGAGCTGTTTTTT.

This chain uses TRBV2 with TRBJ1-4, with 8 nucleotides matching TRBD1. J lost 0 bases, V lost 8 bases, and 5 bases had no gene match. In germline, CDR1 is SNHLY, CDR2 FYNNEI. The CDR3 has 15 residues. The CDR3 region is CASSRGRPTNEKLFF. The CDR3 DNA reads TGTGCCAGCTCCAGGGGGCGTCCAACTAATGAAAAACTGTTTTTT.

V is TRBV3-1 (or the pseudogene TRBV3-2) and J is TRBJ2-3, with D unclear. Trimming shortened V by 0 bases and J by 4 bases, and 8 bases separated the two germline ends. The CDR3 extends over 14 amino acids. Germline V gene data show CDR1 as LGHDT and CDR2 as YNNKEL (reference sequence). The CDR3 protein is CASSQDSAPDTQYF. CDR3 DNA: TGTGCCAGCAGCCAAGACTCAGCGCCAGATACGCAGTATTTT.

The CDR3 spells CASRPSGGLGEKLFF. Here the CDR3 DNA reads TGTGCCAGCAGGCCATCAGGGGGCCTGGGTGAAAAACTGTTTTTT. V usage is TRBV6-5 and J usage is TRBJ1-4; 8 positions match TRBD1. The CDR3 extends over 15 amino acids. The V gene's germline CDR1 is MNHEY and CDR2 SVGAGI. V was pared by 6 bases and J by 7 bases, with 10 bases of the junction left unmatched.

The chain links TRBV28 to TRBJ2-7; D is unclear. The CDR3 spans 14 residues. Germline V CDR1 and CDR2: MDHEN, SYDVKM. Trimming pared 5 bases from V and 5 bases from J, leaving 16 bases between. The DNA for the CDR3 is TGTGCCAGCAGTAACCCGGGCCGAGCCCACGAGCAGTACTTC. Translation gives CASSNPGRAHEQYF.

The chain has TRBV19 and TRBJ1-5; TRBD1 aligns across 12 bases. The V segment lost 5 bases and the J segment 6 bases; nucleotides outside the gene matches: 2. From germline, CDR1 is LNHDA and CDR2 SQIVND (reference sequence). The CDR3 spans 14 residues. Written as DNA, the CDR3 is TGTGCCAGTAGTGGGACAGGGGGCGGTCAGCCCCAGCATTTT. It specifies CASSGTGGGQPQHF.

V is TRBV5-6 and J is TRBJ1-1; D is ambiguous. Germline values: CDR1 SGHDT, CDR2 YYEEEE. Trimming removed 3 bases at V and 5 bases at J, with 11 bases between. The CDR3 sequence is 13 residues long. CDR3 nucleotides: TGTGCCAGCAGCTCGGGGTTTGGTACTGAAGCTTTCTTT. Amino acids: CASSSGFGTEAFF.

The chain carries TRBV4-1 and TRBJ2-1, with a tentative D call TRBD1 (6 bases). The V end was cut by 2 bases, the J end by 0 bases, with 11 bases between. This CDR3 is built from 16 residues. CDR1 and CDR2 (germline): MGHRA, YSYEKL. The chain's CDR3 is CASSQTGTYSYNEQFF. In nucleotides, the CDR3 is TGCGCCAGCAGCCAAACCGGGACATACTCCTACAATGAGCAGTTCTTC.

The chain is built from TRBV12-3 or TRBV12-4 and TRBJ1-3; possibly TRBD1 for D (6 bases). V dropped 6 bases and J dropped 8 bases, with 11 bases sitting between them. The CDR3 totals 12 residues. The CDR3 DNA sequence: TGTGCCAGCAGGACAGGTGGGCACACCATATATTTT. Translation: CASRTGGHTIYF.

This clone was observed once. The chain is built from TRBV7-2 and TRBJ1-5, with D maybe TRBD1 (5 bases). Germline V lookup: CDR1 SGHTA, CDR2 FQGNSA. V shed 0 bases and J shed 5 bases, with 11 bases lying between them. This CDR3 spans 15 amino acids. CDR3 in DNA: TGTGCCAGCAGCTTAGCAGGGGAATGGTATCAGCCCCAGCATTTT. It is translated as CASSLAGEWYQPQHF.

The rearrangement links TRBV6-5 to TRBJ1-4, with D unresolved. Trimming stripped 0 bases from V and 6 bases from J, with 14 bases between. This CDR3 region has 16 residues. Germline V gene sequence: CDR1 MNHEY, CDR2 SVGAGI. CDR3 nucleotides: TGTGCCAGCAGTTACTCGGTGGCAAGGCTTTATGAAAAACTGTTTTTT. Encoded protein: CASSYSVARLYEKLFF.